Each of the 20 T cell receptor beta chains below was sequenced from the same sample in a study of cytotoxic CD8 clonotypes in ibrutinib-treated CLL. Libraries were prepared by immunoSEQ multiplex PCR; TCRdb keeps only in-frame clonotypes and omits some of them. The table lists roughly 250,000 clones, about three quarters of them singletons. The sample in question was PBMCs, obtained after 24 months of ibrutinib treatment. Receptor source: a human donor with chronic lymphocytic leukemia.

The chain combines TRBV23-1 with TRBJ2-5, with TRBD2 as a possible D gene (5 bases). TRBV23-1 is noted as an ORF with a role that remains uncertain. V lost 3 bases and J 6 bases, leaving 8 bases between the germline ends. The CDR3 spans 12 residues. The chain's CDR3 is CASSHSGKTQYF. The CDR3 nucleotides are TGCGCCAGCAGTCACTCGGGGAAGACCCAGTACTTC.

The chain recombines TRBV7-2 with TRBJ2-1, with TRBD1 as a possible D gene (5 bases). Per the germline V gene, CDR1 is SGHTA and CDR2 is FQGNSA. The CDR3 length is 12 residues. The ends were cut back, 7 bases at V and 8 bases at J, with 12 bases in the middle. CDR3 DNA sequence: TGTGCCAGCATGCAGGGTTTATATGAGCAGTTCTTC. It encodes CASMQGLYEQFF.

The J gene is TRBJ2-7, the V gene TRBV6-5; 8 positions match TRBD1. The length of the CDR3 is 14 residues. V was clipped by 6 bases and J by 4 bases; unmatched bases: 8. CDR1 MNHEY and CDR2 SVGAGI come from the germline V gene. The CDR3 DNA is TGTGCCAGCAGCCGGGACAGGTTAAATTACGAGCAGTACTTC. This encodes CASSRDRLNYEQYF.

The J gene is TRBJ2-5, the V gene TRBV9; no firm D call. The CDR3 consists of 14 residues. In germline, CDR1 is SGDLS, CDR2 YYNGEE. Deletions cut 0 bases from V and 3 bases from J, with 9 bases between. The CDR3 spells CASSVGVQKETQYF. CDR3 bases: TGTGCCAGCAGCGTAGGAGTACAGAAAGAGACCCAGTACTTC.

The table lists this clone with a count of one. V is TRBV9 and J is TRBJ2-1, with D unclear. CDR1 and CDR2 from the germline V gene are SGDLS and YYNGEE. Deletions cut 0 bases from V and 6 bases from J, with 7 bases between. This CDR3 contains 13 residues. DNA of the CDR3: TGTGCCAGCAGCGTAGAATACACCAATGAGCAGTTCTTC. Translated: CASSVEYTNEQFF.

The table lists this clone with a few counts. This chain joins TRBV7-8 and TRBJ2-7; 9 bases map to TRBD1. V lost 5 bases to trimming and J lost 2 bases; unmatched junction nucleotides: 1. The CDR3 is 13 amino acids. Germline loops: CDR1 SGHVS, CDR2 FQNEAQ. The CDR3 spells CASSRDRAYEQYF. The CDR3 DNA reads TGTGCCAGCAGCCGGGACAGGGCCTACGAGCAGTACTTC. Supplemented by reference TRBV7-8 and TRBJ2-7, the full variable domain reads GAGVSQSPRYKVAKRGQDVALRCDPISGHVSLFWYQQALGQGPEFLTYFQNEAQLDKSGLPSDRFFAERPEGSVSTLKIQRTQQEDSAVYLCASSRDRAYEQYFGPGTRLTVT.

This CDR3 is CASRVGQGFAGYTF. The CDR3 bases are TGTGCCAGCAGGGTGGGACAGGGCTTTGCTGGCTACACCTTC. This chain links TRBV6-5 with TRBJ1-2; 9 nucleotides match TRBD1. Per the germline V gene, CDR1 is MNHEY and CDR2 is SVGAGI. V was pared by 6 bases and J by 7 bases, with 9 bases of the junction left unmatched. The CDR3 consists of 14 residues.

This rearrangement joins TRBV27 to TRBJ1-1; D remains ambiguous. Germline V gene lookup returns CDR1 MNHEY and CDR2 SMNVEV (reference sequence). The CDR3 loop spans 14 amino acids. Trimming stripped 5 bases from V and 3 bases from J, with 13 bases between. This CDR3 is CASSPLPADTEAFF. CDR3 nucleotides: TGTGCCAGCAGTCCCCTCCCGGCAGACACTGAAGCTTTCTTT.

This chain links TRBV2 with TRBJ2-7, with 12 bases lining up with TRBD2. In germline, CDR1 is SNHLY, CDR2 FYNNEI. V lost 6 bases, J lost 4 bases, and 4 bases stayed unmatched. CDR3 size: 14 residues. CDR3: CASRWTSGAYEQYF. The CDR3 coding sequence is TGTGCCAGCAGATGGACTAGCGGGGCGTACGAGCAGTACTTC. Supplemented by reference TRBV2 and TRBJ2-7, the full variable domain reads EPEVTQTPSHQVTQMGQEVILRCVPISNHLYFYWYRQILGQKVEFLVSFYNNEISEKSEIFDDQFSVERPDGSNFTLKIRSTKLEDSAMYFCASRWTSGAYEQYFGPGTRLTVT.

DNA of the CDR3: TGTGCCAGCAGCCCAGACAGTCTGGGATCAGATACGCAGTATTTT. It translates to CASSPDSLGSDTQYF. The chain has TRBV27 and TRBJ2-3; possible D gene TRBD1, 5 bases. The CDR3 consists of 15 residues. Germline CDR1 is MNHEY and CDR2 is SMNVEV (reference sequence). Between the trimmed V and J ends, which lost 6 bases and 4 bases, there was a span of 17 bases.

This clone has just one count. The chain employs TRBV14 and TRBJ2-1, with D possibly TRBD1 on 5 matching bases. The CDR3 runs to 16 residues. The germline V gene has CDR1 SGHDN and CDR2 FVKESK. The ends were cut back, 1 base at V and 7 bases at J, with 17 bases in the middle. CDR3 bases: TGTGCCAGCAGCCAAGGTCTCGGCACAGGTAGGAATGAGCAGTTCTTC. Its protein product is CASSQGLGTGRNEQFF.

The chain joins TRBV28 to TRBJ1-2; perhaps TRBD1 as D (5 bases). Trimming shortened V by 5 bases and J by 2 bases, and 18 bases separated the two germline ends. Germline V CDR1 and CDR2: MDHEN, SYDVKM. The CDR3 totals 16 residues. The DNA of the CDR3 is TGTGCCAGCAGTCCACACCGGGACCGAAAAAACTATGGCTACACCTTC. Translated, it gives CASSPHRDRKNYGYTF.

The chain employs TRBV14 and TRBJ1-3; D not resolved. Germline CDR1 SGHDN, CDR2 FVKESK. The CDR3 sequence is 15 residues long. Deletions cut 0 bases from V and 0 bases from J, with 6 bases between. The CDR3 reads CASSQDTRSGNTIYF. The CDR3 bases are TGTGCCAGCAGCCAAGATACCCGCTCTGGAAACACCATATATTTT. Together with reference TRBV14 and TRBJ1-3, the CDR3 gives the full variable domain: EAGVTQFPSHSVIEKGQTVTLRCDPISGHDNLYWYRRVMGKEIKFLLHFVKESKQDESGMPNNRFLAERTGGTYSTLKVQPAELEDSGVYFCASSQDTRSGNTIYFGEGSWLTVV.

The chain joins TRBV9 to TRBJ2-1; D unresolved. The CDR3 is made up of 13 amino acids. Trimming removed 4 bases from V and 0 bases from J, with 5 bases in between. Germline V lookup: CDR1 SGDLS, CDR2 YYNGEE. CDR3: CASSRGSYNEQFF. The CDR3 DNA follows: TGTGCCAGCAGCCGCGGCTCCTACAATGAGCAGTTCTTC.

The V call is TRBV29-1, the J call TRBJ2-7; possible D gene TRBD1, 6 bases. The V gene's germline CDR1 is SQVTM and CDR2 ANQGSEA. This CDR3 has 14 amino acids. The V gene lost 6 bases and the J gene lost 0 bases, with 15 bases spanning the gap. CDR3 bases: TGCAGCGTCCAACGACAGGAGAGCTCCTACGAGCAGTACTTC. Protein sequence: CSVQRQESSYEQYF.

The chain uses TRBV12-5 and TRBJ2-7, with D possibly called TRBD1 or TRBD2 (5 bases each). This CDR3 has 16 residues. V was cut by 4 bases and J by 7 bases, with 23 bases left in between. Germline V lookup: CDR1 LGHNT, CDR2 FRNRAP. The CDR3 DNA sequence: TGTGCTAGTGGTTGTTTCGAGGGACGTTATGGGTGTGAGCAGTACTTC. This sequence encodes CASGCFEGRYGCEQYF.

On this clone: Different DNA sequences within this sample yield the same CDR3. This rearrangement joins TRBV27 to TRBJ1-5; D remains unclear. With 1 base removed from V and 6 bases from J, the gap between germline ends came to 10 bases. CDR1 is MNHEY, CDR2 SMNVEV, per germline (reference sequence). The length of the CDR3 is 14 residues. CDR3 loop: CASSLWGGGQPQHF. The CDR3 DNA reads TGTGCCAGCAGTTTATGGGGAGGAGGTCAGCCCCAGCATTTT.

This clone appeared once. CDR3 loop: CASSSDRTGGYTF. Written as DNA, the CDR3 is TGCGCCAGCAGTTCTGACAGGACGGGTGGCTACACCTTC. V usage is TRBV5-1 and J usage is TRBJ1-2; a possible D gene is TRBD1 (6 bases). Germline CDR1 SGHRS, CDR2 YFSETQ. Trimming removed 5 bases from V and 7 bases from J, with 15 bases in between. The length of the CDR3 is 13 residues.

This sequence joins TRBV7-2 and TRBJ1-5; D gene ambiguous. The length of the CDR3 is 14 residues. Germline V gives CDR1 SGHTA, CDR2 FQGNSA. V gave up 5 bases and J gave up 6 bases, with 14 bases separating them. The CDR3 loop is CASSPQRGSQPQHF. The CDR3 DNA reads TGTGCCAGCAGCCCCCAGAGAGGGTCTCAGCCCCAGCATTTT. The variable domain in full, completed from reference TRBV7-2 and TRBJ1-5, reads GAGVSQSPSNKVTEKGKDVELRCDPISGHTALYWYRQSLGQGLEFLIYFQGNSAPDKSGLPSDRFSAERTGGSVSTLTIQRTQQEDSAVYLCASSPQRGSQPQHFGDGTRLSIL.

The rearrangement uses TRBV25-1 and TRBJ2-6; TRBD1 agrees at 9 bases. Germline CDR1 MGHDK, CDR2 SYGVNS. This CDR3 is 17 amino acids long. V lost 5 bases, J lost 6 bases, and 11 bases stayed unmatched. The CDR3 region is CASSPRQGVKQANVLTF. CDR3 in DNA: TGTGCCAGCAGTCCTAGACAGGGGGTGAAGCAGGCCAACGTCCTGACTTTC.